The 22 T cell receptor beta chains below come from one sample, sequenced in a study of resident and recirculating memory T cells in vitiligo. Sequencing used immunoSEQ multiplex PCR; TCRdb keeps in-frame clones, though not all of them. In the table there are more than 70,000 clones, 92% of which are singletons. The sample comprised blood. These receptors were taken from a male donor with vitiligo.

The rearrangement joins TRBV6-5 to TRBJ2-5; the match to TRBD1 covers 11 bases. Germline-derived CDR1 and CDR2 are MNHEY and SVGAGI. The V gene end was trimmed by 9 bases and the J gene end by 7 bases; junction bases not matched to a gene: 13. There are 15 residues in the CDR3. The CDR3 loop is CASSPGTGGLGTQYF. CDR3 DNA: TGTGCCAGTAGCCCCGGGACAGGGGGTTTGGGGACCCAGTACTTC.

The gene calls are TRBV29-1 and TRBJ2-1; 8 bases line up with TRBD1. CDR1 is SQVTM and CDR2 is ANQGSEA in the germline V gene. This CDR3 region has 14 residues. With V trimmed by 3 bases and J by 6 bases, 7 bases remained unmatched. In DNA, the CDR3 is TGCAGCGTTGATGGGCAGGGGGCCGGCAATGAGCAGTTCTTC. Amino acid sequence: CSVDGQGAGNEQFF.

This sequence joins TRBV28 and TRBJ1-2; perhaps TRBD1 as D (6 bases). Trimming took 3 bases from V and 1 from J, leaving 12 bases between them. This CDR3 is built from 15 residues. Germline loops: CDR1 MDHEN, CDR2 SYDVKM. The CDR3 sequence is CASSFLDRGNYGYTF. CDR3 sequence (DNA): TGTGCCAGCAGTTTCTTGGACAGAGGTAACTATGGCTACACCTTC.

The V call is TRBV11-2, the J call TRBJ1-2; possible D gene TRBD1, 5 bases. V was clipped by 3 bases and J by 5 bases, with 13 bases between them. The CDR3 is 14 amino acids. CDR1 and CDR2 from the germline V gene are SGHAT and FQNNGV. The CDR3 sequence: CASSFSDAGYGYTF. The CDR3 DNA is TGTGCCAGCAGCTTCTCGGACGCAGGGTATGGCTACACCTTC.

V and J are TRBV27 and TRBJ2-7; 8 bases are shared with TRBD2. In germline, CDR1 is MNHEY, CDR2 SMNVEV (reference sequence). V lost 8 bases to trimming and J lost 0 bases; unmatched junction nucleotides: 9. CDR3 length equals 15 residues. The CDR3 region has the DNA TGTGCCAGCGGCCTAATAGCGGGGCTCTCCTACGAGCAGTACTTC. Its translation: CASGLIAGLSYEQYF.

This chain's CDR3 is CASSLATSGPYEQYF. The DNA of the CDR3 is TGTGCCAGCAGCTTGGCGACTAGCGGGCCCTACGAGCAGTACTTC. V usage is TRBV5-4 and J usage is TRBJ2-7, with 10 bases aligning to TRBD2. With V trimmed by 0 bases and J by 2 bases, 2 bases remained unmatched. Germline V CDR1 and CDR2: SGHNT, YYREEE (reference sequence). CDR3 size: 15 residues.

This clone occurred once. The chain links TRBV28 to TRBJ1-1, with 7 bases lining up with TRBD1. From germline, CDR1 is MDHEN and CDR2 SYDVKM. With V trimmed by 6 bases and J by 8 bases, 12 bases remained unmatched. The CDR3 sequence is 14 residues long. CDR3: CASSPTGTGEEAFF. CDR3 in DNA: TGTGCCAGCAGCCCAACCGGAACAGGGGAGGAAGCTTTCTTT.

V and J are TRBV4-1 and TRBJ1-2; no clear D gene. The germline gives CDR1 MGHRA, CDR2 YSYEKL. Trimming left V 4 bases short and J 1 base short, with 10 bases between. The CDR3 covers 14 residues. The CDR3 coding sequence is TGCGCCAGCAGCCGACTTTTGGATAACTATGGCTACACCTTC. This translates into CASSRLLDNYGYTF.

This sequence joins TRBV11-2 and TRBJ2-7, with 9 nucleotides matching TRBD1. Germline V CDR1 and CDR2: SGHAT, FQNNGV. V lost 5 bases to trimming and J lost 9 bases; unmatched junction nucleotides: 23. This CDR3 spans 18 amino acids. DNA of the CDR3: TGTGCCAGCAGCACGTTCAATAAGGGCGGGACAGGGAATCTTGGGCAGTACTTC. Translating gives CASSTFNKGGTGNLGQYF.

The chain has TRBV7-2 and TRBJ2-1; TRBD1 agrees at 10 bases. The CDR3 is made up of 15 amino acids. V trimming: 5 bases; J trimming: 4 bases; junction bases outside the gene matches: 5. Germline values: CDR1 SGHTA, CDR2 FQGNSA. In nucleotides, the CDR3 is TGTGCCAGCAGCAAGGGACAGGGGTATTACAATGAGCAGTTCTTC. This codes for CASSKGQGYYNEQFF.

The gene calls are TRBV18 and TRBJ1-2; no reliable D call. CDR1 KGHSH and CDR2 LQKENI come from the germline V gene. The CDR3 loop spans 11 amino acids. V lost 10 bases and J lost 4, with 10 bases in between. CDR3 DNA sequence: TGTGCCACCGCGGCGGCCTATGGCTACACCTTC. Its translation is CATAAAYGYTF. Based on the CDR3 plus reference TRBV18 and TRBJ1-2, the full variable domain is NAGVMQNPRHLVRRRGQEARLRCSPMKGHSHVYWYRQLPEEGLKFMVYLQKENIIDESGMPKERFSAEFPKEGPSILRIQQVVRGDSAAYFCATAAAYGYTFGSGTRLTVV.

The rearrangement joins TRBV14 to TRBJ2-5, with a tentative D call TRBD1 (5 bases). Germline values: CDR1 SGHDN, CDR2 FVKESK. The CDR3 contains 15 residues. The V gene lost 0 bases and the J gene lost 5 bases, with 13 bases spanning the gap. CDR3 bases: TGTGCCAGCAGCCAAGAATGGACACCCAGGGAGACCCAGTACTTC. Residues: CASSQEWTPRETQYF.

V usage is TRBV25-1 and J usage is TRBJ1-4; possibly TRBD1 for D (6 bases). The V end was cut by 4 bases, the J end by 8 bases, with 14 bases between. Germline lookup yields CDR1 MGHDK and CDR2 SYGVNS. This CDR3 has 14 residues. DNA for the CDR3: TGTGCCAGCAGTGGGCCAGGGGCAGGAGAAAAACTGTTTTTT. This sequence encodes CASSGPGAGEKLFF.

This chain joins TRBV18 and TRBJ1-1, with D perhaps matching TRBD1 (6 bases). This CDR3 is built from 13 residues. CDR1 KGHSH and CDR2 LQKENI come from the germline V gene. Trimming stripped 5 bases from V and 1 base from J, with 8 bases between. CDR3 bases: TGTGCCAGCTCAGGGGGGGCGAACACTGAAGCTTTCTTT. Amino acids: CASSGGANTEAFF. The full variable domain, in which reference TRBV18 and TRBJ1-1 provide the parts outside the CDR3, is NAGVMQNPRHLVRRRGQEARLRCSPMKGHSHVYWYRQLPEEGLKFMVYLQKENIIDESGMPKERFSAEFPKEGPSILRIQQVVRGDSAAYFCASSGGANTEAFFGQGTRLTVV.

V gene TRBV19 combines with J gene TRBJ1-3; 8 bases match TRBD1. Trimming cost V 2 bases and J 4 bases; bases outside gene matches: 7. The CDR3 extends over 16 amino acids. The germline V gene encodes CDR1 LNHDA and CDR2 SQIVND (reference sequence). The CDR3, as DNA: TGTGCCAGTAGTATAACGGCCAGGGGGCACGGAAACACCATATATTTT. Amino acid sequence: CASSITARGHGNTIYF.

This sequence joins TRBV9 and TRBJ1-4, with 9 bases lining up with TRBD1. Germline lookup yields CDR1 SGDLS and CDR2 YYNGEE. The CDR3 is 15 amino acids. V lost 0 bases, J lost 10 bases, and 7 bases stayed unmatched. The CDR3 sequence: CASSVVTGGVGKLFF. The CDR3 region has the DNA TGTGCCAGCAGCGTAGTGACAGGGGGTGTAGGAAAACTGTTTTTT.

The count of this clone is one. The chain links TRBV4-3 to TRBJ2-5, with D possibly matching TRBD2 (6 bases). Germline-derived CDR1 and CDR2 are LGHNA and YSLEER. The V end lost 0 bases, the J end lost 7 bases, and 18 bases lay between the germline ends. This CDR3 comprises 16 residues. CDR3 sequence: CASSQEWEAGNPTQYF. The CDR3 bases are TGCGCCAGCAGCCAAGAGTGGGAGGCGGGGAATCCGACCCAGTACTTC.

The rearrangement joins TRBV4-1 to TRBJ2-6; D is possibly TRBD2 (6 bases). Germline loops: CDR1 MGHRA, CDR2 YSYEKL. V shed 3 bases and J shed 0 bases, with 18 bases lying between them. The CDR3 covers 19 residues. The CDR3 coding sequence is TGCGCCAGCAGCCACCCCGGGACTCTGATGTTCTCTGGGGCCAACGTCCTGACTTTC. It specifies CASSHPGTLMFSGANVLTF.

The chain couples TRBV5-4 to TRBJ2-5; perhaps TRBD1 as D (6 bases). This CDR3 comprises 14 residues. The V end lost 4 bases, the J end lost 1 base, and 11 bases lay between the germline ends. CDR1 and CDR2 (germline): SGHNT, YYREEE (reference sequence). CDR3 sequence: CASSTDSLQETQYF. CDR3 DNA sequence: TGTGCCAGCAGCACGGACAGCCTCCAAGAGACCCAGTACTTC. Based on the CDR3 plus reference TRBV5-4 and TRBJ2-5, the full variable domain is ETGVTQSPTHLIKTRGQQVTLRCSSQSGHNTVSWYQQALGQGPQFIFQYYREEENGRGNFPPRFSGLQFPNYSSELNVNALELDDSALYLCASSTDSLQETQYFGPGTRLLVL.

This clone was seen only once. This chain links TRBV11-3 with TRBJ2-7; possible D gene TRBD2, 5 bases. Germline CDR1 reads SGHNT; CDR2 reads YENEEA. V lost 1 base and J lost 0, with 10 bases in between. The CDR3 has 15 residues. The DNA for the CDR3 is TGTGCCAGCAGCTTAGGAGGGCCCAACTCCTACGAGCAGTACTTC. Its protein product is CASSLGGPNSYEQYF.

V usage is TRBV4-1 and J usage is TRBJ2-2; TRBD2 might be the D (5 bases). Germline loops: CDR1 MGHRA, CDR2 YSYEKL. The germline V and J ends were trimmed by 4 bases and 1 base, with 10 bases remaining between them. The CDR3 is 15 amino acids. The CDR3 nucleotides are TGCGCCAGCAGCCCCCTGAGGGTGAACACCGGGGAGCTGTTTTTT. It translates to CASSPLRVNTGELFF.

The rearrangement joins TRBV7-9 to TRBJ1-3; D may be TRBD1 (6 bases). Trimming removed 6 bases at V and 0 bases at J, with 9 bases between. This CDR3 is 14 amino acids long. Germline V gives CDR1 SEHNR, CDR2 FQNEAQ (reference sequence). Here the CDR3 DNA reads TGTGCCAGCAGGTGGGACAACTCTGGAAACACCATATATTTT. Translated: CASRWDNSGNTIYF.